Listed here is a single T cell receptor (beta chain). The CDR3 extends over 16 amino acids. V lost 1 base and J lost 5; bases outside the gene matches: 7. The germline V gene has CDR1 LNHNV and CDR2 YYDKDF (reference sequence). Here immunoSEQ multiplex PCR was the method, and the copy in TCRdb shows in-frame clones only, minus some. The sample has fewer than 200,000 clones; 85% to 90% are singletons. This sample stems from a study of blood T cell repertoires in COVID-19. The chain joins TRBV15 to TRBJ1-1, with 10 bases that match TRBD1. This clonotype originated in a woman of 80 years or more with COVID-19, enrolled during active disease. Sequenced material: peripheral blood. The CDR3 DNA reads as TGTGCCACCAGCAGAGCTACCGGGACAGGGGCTACTGAAGCTTTCTTT. Its translation: CATSRATGTGATEAFF. Variable domain in full (rest from reference TRBV15 and TRBJ1-1): DAMVIQNPRYQVTQFGKPVTLSCSQTLNHNVMYWYQQKSSQAPKLLFHYYDKDFNNEADTPDNFQSRRPNTSFCFLDIRSPGLGDTAMYLCATSRATGTGATEAFFGQGTRLTVV.